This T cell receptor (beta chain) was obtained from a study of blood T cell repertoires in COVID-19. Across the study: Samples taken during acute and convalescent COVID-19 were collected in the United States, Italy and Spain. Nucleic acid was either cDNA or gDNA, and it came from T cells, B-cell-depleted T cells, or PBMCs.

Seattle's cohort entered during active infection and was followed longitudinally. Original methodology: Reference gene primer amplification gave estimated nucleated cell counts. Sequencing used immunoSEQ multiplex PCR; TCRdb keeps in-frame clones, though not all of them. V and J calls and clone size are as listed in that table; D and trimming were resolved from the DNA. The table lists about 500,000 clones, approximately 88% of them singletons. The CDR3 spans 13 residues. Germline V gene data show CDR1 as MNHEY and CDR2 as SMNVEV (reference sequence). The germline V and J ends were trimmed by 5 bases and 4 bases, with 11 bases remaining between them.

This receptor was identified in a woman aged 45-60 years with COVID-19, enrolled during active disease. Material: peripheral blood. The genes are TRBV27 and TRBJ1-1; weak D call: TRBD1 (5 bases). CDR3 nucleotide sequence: TGTGCCAGCAGTCCGTGGAGGGGCACTGAAGCTTTCTTT. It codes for CASSPWRGTEAFF.